This TCR beta chain was sequenced for a study of blood T cell repertoires in COVID-19. The overall study: Sites in the United States, Italy and Spain provided acute and convalescent COVID-19 samples.

Germline-derived CDR1 and CDR2 are SNHLY and FYNNEI. This CDR3 spans 15 amino acids. Trimming stripped 6 bases from V and 0 bases from J, with 15 bases between. In the original analysis: Amplifying reference gene primers gave estimates of nucleated cell counts. Libraries were prepared by immunoSEQ multiplex PCR; TCRdb keeps only in-frame clonotypes and omits some of them. V, J and clone size were drawn from that table, and D and trimming were deduced from the DNA. This table holds tens of thousands of clones, 89% found once. This TCR came from a man aged 60-69 years with active COVID-19. The genes are TRBV2 and TRBJ2-7; tentatively, D is TRBD2 (6 bases). Sequencing was performed on peripheral blood. For the CDR3, the DNA is TGTGCCAGCAGATCCACTAGCTACCGCTCCTACGAGCAGTACTTC. Translation: CASRSTSYRSYEQYF.